Listed here are 3 T cell receptor beta chains from one sample, sequenced in a study of T cells in localized non-small cell lung cancer. Clones were read by immunoSEQ multiplex PCR, and TCRdb kept only the in-frame ones, dropping some. The sample has about 2,800 clones, approximately 24% seen once. Here the sequenced sample was normal lung tissue next to the tumor, taken before any cancer treatment. Every receptor here comes from a male donor older than 55 with stage II lung adenocarcinoma.

The rearrangement uses TRBV6-8 and TRBJ2-7; D possibly corresponds to TRBD1 (5 bases). Germline lookup yields CDR1 MNHGY and CDR2 SAAAGT. V dropped 5 bases and J dropped 7 bases, with 21 bases sitting between them. CDR3 length: 15 amino acids. The CDR3 spells CASSTGGLGSREQYF. CDR3 nucleotides: TGTGCCAGCAGTACAGGCGGCCTTGGCAGCCGGGAGCAGTACTTC.

This clone is medium-sized within its sample. The gene calls are TRBV11-3 and TRBJ2-7; D might be TRBD1 (6 bases). The V end lost 3 bases, the J end lost 1 base, and 10 bases lay between the germline ends. The CDR3 totals 14 residues. Germline V gene sequence: CDR1 SGHNT, CDR2 YENEEA. CDR3 residues: CASSLGASSYEQYF. CDR3 coding DNA: TGTGCCAGCAGCTTGGGGGCCTCGTCCTACGAGCAGTACTTC.

In its sample, this clone was seen a few times. V is TRBV5-1 and J is TRBJ2-3, with D possibly TRBD2 on 7 matching bases. Deletions cut 0 bases from V and 1 base from J, with 12 bases between. The CDR3 has 16 residues. Germline CDR1 and CDR2: SGHRS and YFSETQ. The chain's CDR3 is CASSLVRGAGTDTQYF. DNA for the CDR3: TGCGCCAGCAGCTTGGTCCGGGGGGCGGGCACAGATACGCAGTATTTT.